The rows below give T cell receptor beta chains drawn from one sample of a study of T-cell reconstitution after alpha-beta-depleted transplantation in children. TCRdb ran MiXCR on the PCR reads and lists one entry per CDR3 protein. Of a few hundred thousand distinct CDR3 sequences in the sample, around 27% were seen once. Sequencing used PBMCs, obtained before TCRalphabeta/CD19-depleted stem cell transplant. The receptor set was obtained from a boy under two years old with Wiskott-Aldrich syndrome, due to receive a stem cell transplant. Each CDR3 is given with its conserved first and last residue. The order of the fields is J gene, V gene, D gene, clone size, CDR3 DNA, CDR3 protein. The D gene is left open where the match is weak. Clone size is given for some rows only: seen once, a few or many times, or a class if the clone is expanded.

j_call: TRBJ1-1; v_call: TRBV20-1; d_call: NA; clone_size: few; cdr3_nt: TGCAGTGCTAGAGTAGGTGGGGGAGTCACTGAAGCTTTCTTT; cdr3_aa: CSARVGGGVTEAFF
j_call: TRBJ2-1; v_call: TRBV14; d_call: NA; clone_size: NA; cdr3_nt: TGTGCCAGCAGCGTACTAGCAGCTGAGCAGTTCTTC; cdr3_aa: CASSVLAAEQFF
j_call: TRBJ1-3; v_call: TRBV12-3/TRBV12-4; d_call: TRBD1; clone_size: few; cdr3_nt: TGTGCCAGCAGTACACCGACAGGGGGCAAGAGGAACACCATATATTTT; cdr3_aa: CASSTPTGGKRNTIYF
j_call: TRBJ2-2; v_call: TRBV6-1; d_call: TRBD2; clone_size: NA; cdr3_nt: TGTGCCAGCAGCGTAACCGGGACTAGGGGCGGGGAGCTGTTTTTT; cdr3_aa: CASSVTGTRGGELFF
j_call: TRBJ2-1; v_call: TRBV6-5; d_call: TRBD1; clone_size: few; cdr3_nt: TGTGCCAGCCTAGACAGGGGCTACAATGAGCAGTTCTTC; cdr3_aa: CASLDRGYNEQFF
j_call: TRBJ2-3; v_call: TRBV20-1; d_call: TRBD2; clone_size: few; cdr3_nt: TGCAGCGCCTCGGGCGGGAGCGAGGTCCCAGATACGCAGTATTTT; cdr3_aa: CSASGGSEVPDTQYF
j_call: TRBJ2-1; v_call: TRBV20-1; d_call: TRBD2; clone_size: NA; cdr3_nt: TGCAGTGCTATAACTTCTAGCGGGTATGGGAATGAGCAGTTCTTC; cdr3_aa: CSAITSSGYGNEQFF
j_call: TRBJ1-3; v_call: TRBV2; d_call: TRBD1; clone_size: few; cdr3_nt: TGTGCCAGCAGTGCGGACAGGCATGGAAACACCATATATTTT; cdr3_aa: CASSADRHGNTIYF
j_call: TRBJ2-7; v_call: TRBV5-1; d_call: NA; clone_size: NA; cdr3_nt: TGCGCCAGCAGCTTGCGACCAGACCTCTACGAGCAGTACTTC; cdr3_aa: CASSLRPDLYEQYF
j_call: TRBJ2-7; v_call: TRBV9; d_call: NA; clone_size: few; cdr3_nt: TGTGCCAGCAGCGTAGGGTCGGTCACCTACGAGCAGTACTTC; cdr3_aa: CASSVGSVTYEQYF
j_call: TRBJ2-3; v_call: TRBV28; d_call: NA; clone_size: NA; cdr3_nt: TGTGCCAGCGCCCCCAGGGTGGATTCAGATACGCAGTATTTT; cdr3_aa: CASAPRVDSDTQYF
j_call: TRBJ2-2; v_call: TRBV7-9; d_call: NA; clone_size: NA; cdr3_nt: TGTGCCAGCAGCTGGACAGCTAGGGAGCTGTTTTTT; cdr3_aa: CASSWTARELFF
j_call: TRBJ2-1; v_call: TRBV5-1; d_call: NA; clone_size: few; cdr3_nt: TGCGCCAGCAGCCGGTCGGGACATAATGAGCAGTTCTTC; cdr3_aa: CASSRSGHNEQFF
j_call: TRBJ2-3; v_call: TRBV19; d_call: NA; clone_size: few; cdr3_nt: TGTGCCAGTAGTATTCGAAAGGACAGTCATACGCAGTATTTT; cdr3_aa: CASSIRKDSHTQYF
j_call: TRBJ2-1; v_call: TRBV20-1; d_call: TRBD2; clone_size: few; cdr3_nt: TGCAGTGCTAGAGTCGGACTAGCGACCAATGAGCAGTTCTTC; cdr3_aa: CSARVGLATNEQFF
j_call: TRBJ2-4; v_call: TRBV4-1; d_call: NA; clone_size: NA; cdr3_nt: TGCGCCAGCAGCCAAGAAGGTGGGAAAAACATTCAGTACTTC; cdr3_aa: CASSQEGGKNIQYF
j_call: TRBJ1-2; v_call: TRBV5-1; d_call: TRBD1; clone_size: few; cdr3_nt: TGCGCCAGCAGCTTCTCGGACAGGGAAAATGGCTACACCTTC; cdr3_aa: CASSFSDRENGYTF
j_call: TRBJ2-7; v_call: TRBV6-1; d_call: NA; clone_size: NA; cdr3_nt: TGTGCCAGCAGCAGAGTAACCTCCTCCGAGCAGTACTTC; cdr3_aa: CASSRVTSSEQYF